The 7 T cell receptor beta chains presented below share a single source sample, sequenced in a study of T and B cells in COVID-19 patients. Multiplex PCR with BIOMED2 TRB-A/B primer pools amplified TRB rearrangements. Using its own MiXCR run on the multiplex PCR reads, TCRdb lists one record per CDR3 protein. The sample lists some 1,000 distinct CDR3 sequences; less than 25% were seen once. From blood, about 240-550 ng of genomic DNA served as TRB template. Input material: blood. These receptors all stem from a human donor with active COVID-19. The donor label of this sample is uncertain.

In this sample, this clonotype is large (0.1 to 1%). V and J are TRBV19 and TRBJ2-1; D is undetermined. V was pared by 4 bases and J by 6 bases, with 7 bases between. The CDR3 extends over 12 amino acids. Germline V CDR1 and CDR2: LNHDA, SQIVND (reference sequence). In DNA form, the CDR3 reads TGTGCCAGTAGTAAGACTCGCAATGAGCAGTTCTTC. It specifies CASSKTRNEQFF.

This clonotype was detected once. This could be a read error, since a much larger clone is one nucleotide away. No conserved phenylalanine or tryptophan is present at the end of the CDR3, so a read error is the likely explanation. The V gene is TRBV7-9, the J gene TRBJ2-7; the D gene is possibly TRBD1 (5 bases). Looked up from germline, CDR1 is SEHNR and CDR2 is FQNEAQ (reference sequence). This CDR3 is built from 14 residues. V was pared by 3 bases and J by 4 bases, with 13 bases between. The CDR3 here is CASSFRGKLYEQYS. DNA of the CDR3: TGTGCCAGCAGCTTTAGGGGTAAGCTATACGAGCAGTACTCC.

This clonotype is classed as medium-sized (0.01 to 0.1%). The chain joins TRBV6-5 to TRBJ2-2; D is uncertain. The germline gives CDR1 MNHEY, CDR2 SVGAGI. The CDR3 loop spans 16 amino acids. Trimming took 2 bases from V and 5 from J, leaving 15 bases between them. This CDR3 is CASSYLRTGFTGELFF. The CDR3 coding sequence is TGTGCCAGCAGTTACCTAAGGACGGGCTTTACCGGGGAGCTGTTTTTT.

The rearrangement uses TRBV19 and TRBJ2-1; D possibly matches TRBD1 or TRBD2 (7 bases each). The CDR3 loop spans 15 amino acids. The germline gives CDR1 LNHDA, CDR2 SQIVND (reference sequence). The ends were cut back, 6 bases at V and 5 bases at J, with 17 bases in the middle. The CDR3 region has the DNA TGTGCCAGTAGCACTTCAGGGGGGGGGCACAATGAGCAGTTCTTC. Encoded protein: CASSTSGGGHNEQFF.

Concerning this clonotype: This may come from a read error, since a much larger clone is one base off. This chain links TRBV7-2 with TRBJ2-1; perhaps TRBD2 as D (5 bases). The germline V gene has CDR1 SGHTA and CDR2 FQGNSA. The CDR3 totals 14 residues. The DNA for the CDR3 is TGTGCCAGCAGCCCCGCGTCCGAAGGAGGTGAGCAGTCCTTC. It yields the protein CASSPASEGGEQSF.

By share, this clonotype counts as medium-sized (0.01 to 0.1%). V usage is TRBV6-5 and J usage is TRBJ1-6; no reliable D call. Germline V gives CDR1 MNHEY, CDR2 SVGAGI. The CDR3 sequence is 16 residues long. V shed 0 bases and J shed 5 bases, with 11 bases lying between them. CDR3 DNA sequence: TGTGCCAGCAGTTACTCCAGCCTCCTCCATAATTCACCCCTCCACTTT. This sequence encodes CASSYSSLLHNSPLHF.

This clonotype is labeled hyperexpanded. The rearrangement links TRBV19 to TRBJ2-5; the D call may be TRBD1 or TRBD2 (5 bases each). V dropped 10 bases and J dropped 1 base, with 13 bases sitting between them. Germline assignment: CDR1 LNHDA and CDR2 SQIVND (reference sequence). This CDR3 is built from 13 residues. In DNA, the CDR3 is TGTGCCACCTCACAGGACTTCCAAGAGACCCAGTACTTC. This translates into CATSQDFQETQYF.